The clone carrying this TCR beta chain was seen once. The data were produced by immunoSEQ multiplex PCR, yet TCRdb's version contains in-frame clones alone and is incomplete. The table shows about 680,000 clones, with around 92% occurring only once. Treatment in this sample: some 20 received Ad26.COV2.S at low or high dose, single or two shots; 5 received placebo; per-sample allocation not given. Day 63 following the first vaccine or placebo injection was when the samples were taken. Based in Boston, the donor was an adult of 18-55 years. An Ad26 vector carrying the Wuhan-strain SARS-CoV-2 spike served as the vaccine. This CDR3 is built from 14 residues. The V and J ends lost 4 bases and 5 bases, in that order; junction bases with no gene match: 7. Germline V CDR1 and CDR2: SQVTM, ANQGSEA. This record belongs to a study of Ad26.COV2.S vaccination and SARS-CoV-2 variants. Background on the study: Of the COV1001 trial arms, the Ad26.COV2.S arm included the donor. Donor got 5x10^10 or 1x10^11 viral particles of Ad26.COV2.S.

The sequencing used peripheral blood, collected in a trial of Ad26.COV2.S vaccine versus placebo. The receptor comes from a person between 18 and 60 years old who received the Ad26.COV2.S COVID-19 vaccine or a placebo. The chain is built from TRBV29-1 and TRBJ2-2; 7 bases agree with TRBD2. CDR3 DNA: TGCAGCGTTGGAGGGGACTACCTGACCGGGGAGCTGTTTTTT. Amino acid sequence: CSVGGDYLTGELFF.